This T cell receptor beta chain was documented in a study of OX40 agonist ivuxolimab in advanced cancers. CDR3 length: 17 amino acids. Germline-derived CDR1 and CDR2 are SNHLY and FYNNEI. Trimming removed 8 bases from V and 6 bases from J; junction bases left unmatched: 20. TCRdb's table, derived via immunoSEQ multiplex PCR, lists solely in-frame clones and lacks some. The sample has about 60,000 clones, over 90% seen once. The rearrangement uses TRBV2 and TRBJ2-3, with TRBD2 matching 7 bases. This clonotype was obtained from an adult with an advanced solid tumor such as melanoma, head and neck, liver or kidney cancer. Material: CD4+ or CD8+ T cells sorted from blood, obtained in a trial of the OX40 agonist ivuxolimab. CDR3 bases: TGTGCCAGCGGACGCCATAGACTAGCCCAGATGGAGGATACGCAGTATTTT. Protein product: CASGRHRLAQMEDTQYF.